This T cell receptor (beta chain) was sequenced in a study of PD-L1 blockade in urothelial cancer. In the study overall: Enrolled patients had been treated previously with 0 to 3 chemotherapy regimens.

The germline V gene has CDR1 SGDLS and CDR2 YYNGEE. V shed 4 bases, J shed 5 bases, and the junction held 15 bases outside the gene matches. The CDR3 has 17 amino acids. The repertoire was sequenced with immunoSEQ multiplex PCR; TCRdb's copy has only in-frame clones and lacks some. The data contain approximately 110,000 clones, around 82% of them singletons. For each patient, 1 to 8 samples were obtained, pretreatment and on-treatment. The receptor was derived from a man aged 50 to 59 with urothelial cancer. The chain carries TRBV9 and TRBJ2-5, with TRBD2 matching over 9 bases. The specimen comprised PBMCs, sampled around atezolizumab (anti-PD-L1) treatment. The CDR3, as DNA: TGTGCCAGCAGCCCACCACATGGGACTAGCTTAAAGGAGACCCAGTACTTC. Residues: CASSPPHGTSLKETQYF.